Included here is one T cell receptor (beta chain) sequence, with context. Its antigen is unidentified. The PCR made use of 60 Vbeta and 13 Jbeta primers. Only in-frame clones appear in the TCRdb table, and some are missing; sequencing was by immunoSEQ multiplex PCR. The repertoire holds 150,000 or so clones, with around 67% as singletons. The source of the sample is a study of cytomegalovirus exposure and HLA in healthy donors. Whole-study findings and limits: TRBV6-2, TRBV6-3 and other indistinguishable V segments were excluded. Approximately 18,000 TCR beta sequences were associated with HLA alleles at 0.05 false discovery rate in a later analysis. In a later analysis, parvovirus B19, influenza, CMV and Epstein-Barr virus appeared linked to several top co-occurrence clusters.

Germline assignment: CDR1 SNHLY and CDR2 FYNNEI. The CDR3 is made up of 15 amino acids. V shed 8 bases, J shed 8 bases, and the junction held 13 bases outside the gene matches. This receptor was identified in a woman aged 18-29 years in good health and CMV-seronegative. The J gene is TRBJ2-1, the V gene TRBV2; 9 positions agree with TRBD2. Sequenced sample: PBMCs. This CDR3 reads CASFTWREGLYEQFF. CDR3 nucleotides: TGTGCCAGCTTCACTTGGCGGGAGGGCCTCTATGAGCAGTTCTTC.